This T cell receptor beta chain was found in a study of T cells in Graves' hyperthyroidism and ophthalmopathy. Germline V gene sequence: CDR1 SEHNR, CDR2 FQNEAQ (reference sequence). This CDR3 has 17 amino acids. With V trimmed by 3 bases and J by 3 bases, 12 bases remained unmatched. The sample holds many counts of this clonotype. RNA transcripts gave rise to amplified TCR beta CDR3 regions. A set of HTBI primers served as the primers for a first-round RT-PCR of the TCR CDR3. TCRdb reprocessed the multiplex PCR reads via MiXCR and lists one record per CDR3 protein. The repertoire holds approximately 640,000 distinct CDR3 sequences, with 17% as singletons.

This receptor was obtained from a man aged 50 to 60 with Graves' hyperthyroidism. V usage is TRBV7-9 and J usage is TRBJ1-1, with 8 bases fitting TRBD1. Input material: blood. This CDR3 is CASSFTLPGQVYTEAFF. The CDR3 DNA follows: TGTGCCAGCAGCTTCACCCTTCCGGGACAGGTCTACACTGAAGCTTTCTTT.